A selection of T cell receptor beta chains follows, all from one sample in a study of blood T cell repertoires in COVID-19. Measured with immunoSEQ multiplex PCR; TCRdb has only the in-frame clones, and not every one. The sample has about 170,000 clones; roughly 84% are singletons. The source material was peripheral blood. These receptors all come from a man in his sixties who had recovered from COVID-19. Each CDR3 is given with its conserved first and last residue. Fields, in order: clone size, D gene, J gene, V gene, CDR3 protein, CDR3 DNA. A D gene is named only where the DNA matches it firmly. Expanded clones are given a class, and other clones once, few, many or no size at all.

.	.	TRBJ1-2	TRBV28	CASSSNLYGYTF	TGTGCCAGCAGTTCTAACCTCTATGGCTACACCTTC
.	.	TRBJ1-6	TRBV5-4	CASSLNGGARDSPLHF	TGTGCCAGCAGCTTAAATGGCGGGGCACGCGATTCACCCCTCCACTTT
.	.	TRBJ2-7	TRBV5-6	CASSLNYEQYF	TGTGCCAGCAGCCTAAACTACGAGCAGTACTTC
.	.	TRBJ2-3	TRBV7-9	CASSLGAYLGASTDTQYF	TGTGCCAGCAGCTTGGGGGCTTATTTAGGCGCTAGCACAGATACGCAGTATTTT
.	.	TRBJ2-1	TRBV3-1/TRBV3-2	CASGLGGGDRGNEQFF	TGTGCCAGCGGCCTGGGCGGGGGAGATAGGGGGAATGAGCAGTTCTTC
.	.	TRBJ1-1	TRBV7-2	CASSINPGDTTFF	TGTGCCAGCAGCATCAACCCAGGGGACACGACTTTCTTT
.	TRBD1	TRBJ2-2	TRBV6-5	CASSYSRGRGGELFF	TGTGCCAGCAGTTACTCCAGGGGGCGCGGCGGGGAGCTGTTTTTT
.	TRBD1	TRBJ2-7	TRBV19	CASSIHRGQGWYEQYF	TGTGCCAGTAGTATCCATCGGGGACAGGGTTGGTACGAGCAGTACTTC
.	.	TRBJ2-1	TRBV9	CASSAPPQSYNEQFF	TGTGCCAGCAGCGCCCCCCCCCAGTCCTACAATGAGCAGTTCTTC
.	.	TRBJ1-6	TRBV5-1	CASSWGAGELGSPLHF	TGCGCCAGCAGCTGGGGAGCGGGGGAATTAGGCTCACCCCTCCACTTT
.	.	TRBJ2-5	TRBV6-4	CASSEGGGTETQYF	TGTGCCAGCAGTGAAGGGGGGGGCACAGAGACCCAGTACTTC
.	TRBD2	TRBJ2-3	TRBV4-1	CASSQDRPGLAGGRDTQYF	TGCGCCAGCAGCCAAGATCGCCCGGGACTAGCGGGGGGGCGAGATACGCAGTATTTT
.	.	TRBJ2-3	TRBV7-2	CASSLGRGSTDTQYF	TGTGCCAGCAGCTTAGGGCGGGGAAGCACAGATACGCAGTATTTT
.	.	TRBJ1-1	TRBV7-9	CASRDRGTGTEAFF	TGTGCCAGCAGGGACCGGGGGACGGGGACTGAAGCTTTCTTT
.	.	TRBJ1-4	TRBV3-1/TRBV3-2	CASSQGGGGEKLFF	TGTGCCAGCAGCCAAGGCGGGGGCGGTGAAAAACTGTTTTTT
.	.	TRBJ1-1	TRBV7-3	CASSRGQNTEAFF	TGTGCCAGCAGCCGCGGACAGAACACTGAAGCTTTCTTT
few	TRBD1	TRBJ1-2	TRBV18	CASSLGQGLYGYTF	TGTGCCAGCTCACTGGGACAGGGCCTTTATGGCTACACCTTC
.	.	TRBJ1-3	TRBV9	CASSPTPVSGNTIYF	TGTGCCAGCAGCCCCACGCCGGTCTCTGGAAACACCATATATTTT
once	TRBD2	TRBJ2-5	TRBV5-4	CASSRGLAGGNQETQYF	TGTGCCAGCAGCCGAGGCCTAGCGGGGGGTAATCAAGAGACCCAGTACTTC
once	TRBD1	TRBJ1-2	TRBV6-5	CATTGGLGGYTF	TGTGCCACGACAGGGGGCCTCGGGGGCTACACCTTC
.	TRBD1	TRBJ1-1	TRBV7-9	CASSPTGGGSNTEAFF	TGTGCCAGCAGCCCGACAGGAGGGGGCTCGAACACTGAAGCTTTCTTT
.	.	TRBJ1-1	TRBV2	CASLTDNTEAFF	TGTGCCAGCTTGACAGATAACACTGAAGCTTTCTTT
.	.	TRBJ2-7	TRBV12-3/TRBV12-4	CASSFNSEQYF	TGTGCCAGCAGTTTCAACTCCGAGCAGTACTTC
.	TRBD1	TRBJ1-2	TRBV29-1	CSVDHRTGSGYTF	TGCAGCGTTGATCATCGGACAGGTTCTGGCTACACCTTC
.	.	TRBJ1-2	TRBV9	CASTAPDMGAYGYTF	TGTGCCAGCACCGCACCTGACATGGGGGCTTATGGCTACACCTTC
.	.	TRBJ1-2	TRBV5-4	CASSLGGISSYGYTF	TGTGCCAGCAGCTTGGGAGGGATTTCTTCTTATGGCTACACCTTC
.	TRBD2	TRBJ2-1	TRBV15	CATSSLAGGYNEQFF	TGTGCCACCAGCTCTCTAGCGGGGGGGTACAATGAGCAGTTCTTC
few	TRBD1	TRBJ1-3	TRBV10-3	CAISALTGGLGSGNTIYF	TGTGCCATCAGTGCCCTGACAGGGGGCTTAGGGTCTGGAAACACCATATATTTT
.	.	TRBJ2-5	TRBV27	CASSLSPSPGTQYF	TGTGCCAGCAGTTTATCCCCGAGTCCAGGGACCCAGTACTTC
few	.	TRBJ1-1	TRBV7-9	CASLLQGNTEAFF	TGTGCCAGCTTGTTACAGGGCAACACTGAAGCTTTCTTT
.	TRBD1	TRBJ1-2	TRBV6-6	CASSYPPGQYYGYTF	TGTGCCAGCAGTTACCCCCCGGGACAGTACTATGGCTACACCTTC
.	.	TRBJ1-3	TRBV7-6	CASSPRAGAGNTIYF	TGTGCCAGCAGCCCCCGGGCAGGGGCTGGAAACACCATATATTTT
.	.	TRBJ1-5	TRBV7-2	CASSLASFGRGQNQPQHF	TGTGCCAGCAGCTTAGCGTCGTTCGGCAGGGGTCAAAATCAGCCCCAGCATTTT
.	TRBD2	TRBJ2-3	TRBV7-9	CASSLPSGGSMDTDTQYF	TGTGCCAGCAGCTTACCTAGCGGGGGGTCCATGGACACAGATACGCAGTATTTT
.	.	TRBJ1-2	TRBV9	CASSRTTPTTDHYGYTF	TGTGCCAGCAGCCGAACAACCCCCACTACTGACCACTATGGCTACACCTTC
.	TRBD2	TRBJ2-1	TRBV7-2	CASSLSGGSYNEQFF	TGTGCCAGCAGCTTAAGCGGGGGGTCCTACAATGAGCAGTTCTTC
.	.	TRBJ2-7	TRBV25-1	CASSEVGASGYEQYF	TGTGCCAGCAGTGAAGTTGGAGCGTCTGGTTACGAGCAGTACTTC